This is a list of T cell receptor beta chains from one sample in a study of blood T cell repertoires in COVID-19. This table comes from immunoSEQ multiplex PCR, and its TCRdb copy is limited to in-frame clones, with some not included. The table lists 150,000 to 200,000 clones, 87% of them singletons. Sequencing was performed on peripheral blood. All receptors come from a man in his sixties with active or convalescent COVID-19. CDR3s include the opening cysteine and the closing phenylalanine or tryptophan. D genes are given only for firm matches. Size values are once, few and many counts, or a class for expanded clones, and some rows have none.

D gene,V gene,clone size,J gene,CDR3 protein,CDR3 DNA
TRBD1,TRBV18,.,TRBJ2-7,CASSPPGTAYEQYF,TGTGCCAGCTCACCCCCCGGGACAGCCTACGAGCAGTACTTC
TRBD1,TRBV19,.,TRBJ1-1,CASSVGTVMNTEAFF,TGTGCCAGTAGTGTCGGGACAGTAATGAACACTGAAGCTTTCTTT
TRBD1,TRBV7-9,.,TRBJ1-6,CASRRTGGHSPLHF,TGTGCCAGCAGAAGAACAGGGGGGCATTCACCCCTCCACTTT
.,TRBV27,few,TRBJ1-2,CASSSSGLVSYGYTF,TGTGCCAGCAGCTCCTCAGGGTTGGTGTCCTATGGCTACACCTTC
.,TRBV3-1/TRBV3-2,.,TRBJ2-3,CASSQDPGFSWSDTQYF,TGTGCCAGCAGCCAAGATCCGGGTTTCTCATGGTCAGATACGCAGTATTTT
TRBD1,TRBV5-4,.,TRBJ2-1,CASSPGGAGSYNEQFF,TGTGCCAGCAGCCCAGGGGGCGCGGGGTCCTACAATGAGCAGTTCTTC
.,TRBV7-3,.,TRBJ2-2,CASSHPRKWGVENTGELFF,TGTGCCAGCAGCCACCCTCGGAAATGGGGCGTCGAGAACACCGGGGAGCTGTTTTTT
TRBD2,TRBV7-9,.,TRBJ2-3,CASSPRLAGATDTQYF,TGTGCCAGCAGCCCCAGACTAGCGGGGGCCACAGATACGCAGTATTTT
.,TRBV2,.,TRBJ2-7,CASSLADSYEQYF,TGTGCCAGCAGTCTGGCGGATTCCTACGAGCAGTACTTC
.,TRBV12-3/TRBV12-4,.,TRBJ1-2,CASSFQGYGYTF,TGTGCCAGCAGTTTCCAGGGCTATGGCTACACCTTC
.,TRBV11-2,.,TRBJ1-1,CASSYRQRNTEAFF,TGTGCCAGCAGCTACAGACAGAGGAACACTGAAGCTTTCTTT
.,TRBV6-1,.,TRBJ2-3,CASSEGVRNSDTQYF,TGTGCCAGCAGTGAAGGAGTGAGGAACTCCGATACGCAGTATTTT
.,TRBV5-1,.,TRBJ2-1,CASSLAGPNEQFF,TGCGCCAGCAGCTTGGCAGGGCCGAATGAGCAGTTCTTC
TRBD2,TRBV5-1,once,TRBJ2-2,CASSLRLAGGQNTGELFF,TGCGCCAGCAGCTTGCGATTAGCGGGGGGGCAGAACACCGGGGAGCTGTTTTTT
.,TRBV6-1,.,TRBJ1-2,CASSEGAAGSDYGYTF,TGTGCCAGCAGTGAAGGCGCGGCAGGGTCGGACTATGGCTACACCTTC
TRBD1,TRBV7-7,.,TRBJ2-1,CASSSGQGFEQFF,TGTGCCAGCAGCTCTGGACAGGGGTTTGAGCAGTTCTTC
.,TRBV5-1,.,TRBJ2-3,CASHSTEPSGTDTQYF,TGCGCCAGCCACTCAACGGAGCCTAGTGGAACAGATACGCAGTATTTT
TRBD1,TRBV6-5,.,TRBJ1-1,CASSYSGQGNTEAFF,TGTGCCAGCAGTTATTCTGGACAGGGTAACACTGAAGCTTTCTTT
.,TRBV7-9,.,TRBJ1-2,CASSPIQGGGNYGYTF,TGTGCCAGCAGCCCAATACAGGGAGGGGGAAACTATGGCTACACCTTC
TRBD2,TRBV9,.,TRBJ2-7,CASSVAGGAYSYEQYF,TGTGCCAGCAGCGTAGCCGGGGGGGCTTACTCCTACGAGCAGTACTTC
.,TRBV25-1,.,TRBJ1-2,CASSRQGQDYGYTF,TGTGCCAGCAGTAGGCAGGGGCAGGACTATGGCTACACCTTC
TRBD2,TRBV6-5,once,TRBJ2-3,CASRSGGGTDTQYF,TGTGCCAGCAGAAGCGGGGGGGGTACAGATACGCAGTATTTT
.,TRBV30,.,TRBJ1-2,CAWSRGYYGYTF,TGTGCCTGGAGTAGAGGGTATTATGGCTACACCTTC
TRBD2,TRBV5-1,.,TRBJ2-7,CASSSGLALSYEQYF,TGCGCCAGCAGCTCGGGACTAGCACTATCCTACGAGCAGTACTTC
.,TRBV5-4,.,TRBJ1-2,CASSLGGGRGRIYGYTF,TGTGCCAGCAGCTTGGGTGGGGGCAGGGGCAGGATCTATGGCTACACCTTC
.,TRBV4-2,.,TRBJ1-3,CASSQPSNRVGNTIYF,TGTGCCAGCAGCCAACCGTCGAACAGGGTTGGAAACACCATATATTTT
.,TRBV6-1,.,TRBJ2-6,CASSEWSMIWGGGANVLTF,TGTGCCAGCAGTGAATGGTCAATGATATGGGGAGGTGGGGCCAACGTCCTGACTTTC
.,TRBV6-6,.,TRBJ1-1,CASGGSLTTEAFF,TGTGCCAGCGGGGGGTCACTTACCACTGAAGCTTTCTTT
.,TRBV18,.,TRBJ2-3,CASSPPGLANTDTQYF,TGTGCCAGCTCACCACCTGGACTGGCGAACACAGATACGCAGTATTTT
.,TRBV5-1,.,TRBJ1-2,CASSLDRATLGGYTF,TGCGCCAGCAGCTTGGACAGGGCAACCCTCGGGGGCTACACCTTC
TRBD2,TRBV10-1,once,TRBJ2-2,CASSAGGGFVAGELFF,TGCGCCAGCAGTGCGGGGGGGGGATTTGTCGCCGGGGAGCTGTTTTTT